These T cell receptor beta chains were read from a single sample in a study of regulatory T cells in long-lasting Graves disease. TCRdb analysed the multiplex PCR reads with MiXCR anew, one entry per CDR3 protein. This sample carries 600,000 to 850,000 distinct CDR3 sequences, 25% to 35% of them seen once, and the ten largest clones take 40% to 55%. Sequencing used peripheral blood mononuclear cells (PBMCs), obtained when the disease was refractory, from a patient treated with antithyroid drugs. The receptor source for this set is a female donor with Graves disease. Both conserved end residues are part of each CDR3. Fields, in order: clone size, J gene, V gene, D gene, CDR3 DNA, CDR3 protein. The D gene is left open where the match is weak. Clone size is shown for a subset of rows, as once, few, many or a class of expanded clone.

clone size: many; J gene: TRBJ1-1; V gene: TRBV28; D gene: -; CDR3 DNA: TGTGCCAGCGTCCGGGGGGCGAACACTGAAGCTTTCTTT; CDR3 protein: CASVRGANTEAFF
clone size: -; J gene: TRBJ2-7; V gene: TRBV27; D gene: -; CDR3 DNA: TGTGCCAGCAGTTGGCTCGTAGCCCAGCTGTGGGAGCAGTACTTC; CDR3 protein: CASSWLVAQLWEQYF
clone size: -; J gene: TRBJ1-5; V gene: TRBV28; D gene: -; CDR3 DNA: TGTGCCAGCAGTCCACCTGGGGGGGGGAGGAGCAATCAGCCCCAGCATTTT; CDR3 protein: CASSPPGGGRSNQPQHF
clone size: -; J gene: TRBJ1-1; V gene: TRBV5-1; D gene: -; CDR3 DNA: TGCGCCAGCAGCTTGACAGGGCGGCGTACTGAAGCTTTCTTT; CDR3 protein: CASSLTGRRTEAFF
clone size: many; J gene: TRBJ2-7; V gene: TRBV2; D gene: TRBD1; CDR3 DNA: TGTGCCAGCAGTGAGACAGGGTTTGGGTACGAGCAGTACTTC; CDR3 protein: CASSETGFGYEQYF
clone size: many; J gene: TRBJ2-7; V gene: TRBV11-2; D gene: -; CDR3 DNA: TGTGCCAGCAGCGCAAATGCCGGGGTGGAGCAGTACTTC; CDR3 protein: CASSANAGVEQYF
clone size: -; J gene: TRBJ2-7; V gene: TRBV20-1; D gene: -; CDR3 DNA: TGCAGTGCTGGGCCCTACGAGCAGTACTTC; CDR3 protein: CSAGPYEQYF
clone size: few; J gene: TRBJ1-1; V gene: TRBV30; D gene: -; CDR3 DNA: TGTGCCTGGAGTGTTTCGGGTTACACTGAAGCTTTCTTT; CDR3 protein: CAWSVSGYTEAFF
clone size: few; J gene: TRBJ1-6; V gene: TRBV9; D gene: -; CDR3 DNA: TGTGCCAGCAGCTCTTTGGACAGCAATAATTCACCCCTCCACTTT; CDR3 protein: CASSSLDSNNSPLHF
clone size: few; J gene: TRBJ2-5; V gene: TRBV12-3/TRBV12-4; D gene: TRBD1; CDR3 DNA: TGTGCCAGCAGTCACACCAAGGGACAGGGAAAACAAGAGACCCAGTACTTC; CDR3 protein: CASSHTKGQGKQETQYF
clone size: few; J gene: TRBJ1-2; V gene: TRBV7-3; D gene: TRBD1; CDR3 DNA: TGTGCCAGCAGCCAGATGGGACAGGGGGCGCGGGCGTATGGCTACACCTTC; CDR3 protein: CASSQMGQGARAYGYTF
clone size: -; J gene: TRBJ1-4; V gene: TRBV19; D gene: -; CDR3 DNA: TGTGCCAGTAGTTCCGGAGGAGGGTTTAATGAAAAACTGTTTTTT; CDR3 protein: CASSSGGGFNEKLFF
clone size: many; J gene: TRBJ1-1; V gene: TRBV11-1; D gene: -; CDR3 DNA: TGTGCCAGCAGCTTAGGGGAGGGAGTGAACACTGAAGCTTTCTTT; CDR3 protein: CASSLGEGVNTEAFF
clone size: few; J gene: TRBJ2-6; V gene: TRBV12-3/TRBV12-4; D gene: -; CDR3 DNA: TGTGCCAGCAGTTTATGGGGCTCTGGGGCCAACGTCCTGACTTTC; CDR3 protein: CASSLWGSGANVLTF
clone size: -; J gene: TRBJ1-3; V gene: TRBV4-1; D gene: -; CDR3 DNA: TGCGCCAGCAGCCAAGAATGGGCCTCTGGAAACACCATATATTTT; CDR3 protein: CASSQEWASGNTIYF
clone size: few; J gene: TRBJ1-4; V gene: TRBV9; D gene: -; CDR3 DNA: TGTGCCAGCAGCTCCCCCGGGCCCGACGAAAAACTGTTTTTT; CDR3 protein: CASSSPGPDEKLFF
clone size: few; J gene: TRBJ2-2; V gene: TRBV15; D gene: -; CDR3 DNA: TGTGCCACCAGCCCATGGAGTCGATCAAACACCGGGGAGCTGTTTTTT; CDR3 protein: CATSPWSRSNTGELFF
clone size: once; J gene: TRBJ2-2; V gene: TRBV9; D gene: -; CDR3 DNA: TGTGCCAGCAGCGGCCGGGACCCCTACCCGGCAAACACCGGGGAGCTGTTTTTT; CDR3 protein: CASSGRDPYPANTGELFF
clone size: few; J gene: TRBJ2-5; V gene: TRBV28; D gene: TRBD2; CDR3 DNA: TGTGCCAGCAGTTCTTCAGCGGGAGGAGGCGAGACCCAGTACTTC; CDR3 protein: CASSSSAGGGETQYF
clone size: -; J gene: TRBJ1-2; V gene: TRBV6-5; D gene: TRBD1; CDR3 DNA: TGTGCCAGCAGTTACTCCGGGACAGGGGATTACGGTGGCTACACCTTC; CDR3 protein: CASSYSGTGDYGGYTF
clone size: -; J gene: TRBJ2-7; V gene: TRBV12-3/TRBV12-4; D gene: -; CDR3 DNA: TGTGCCAGCAGTTTAGCGCTCGTCAACTCCTACGAGCAGTACTTC; CDR3 protein: CASSLALVNSYEQYF
clone size: -; J gene: TRBJ1-5; V gene: TRBV10-3; D gene: -; CDR3 DNA: TGTGCCATCAGTGGATACAGGGCAGTGAGGAATCAGCCCCAGCATTTT; CDR3 protein: CAISGYRAVRNQPQHF
clone size: -; J gene: TRBJ1-5; V gene: TRBV20-1; D gene: TRBD1; CDR3 DNA: TGCAGTGCTAGAGTGTCGGGACAGGGGAAGAGCAATCAGCCCCAGCATTTT; CDR3 protein: CSARVSGQGKSNQPQHF
clone size: -; J gene: TRBJ2-1; V gene: TRBV7-3; D gene: -; CDR3 DNA: TGTGCCAGCAGCTCCGAAGTCTACAATGAGCAGTTCTTC; CDR3 protein: CASSSEVYNEQFF
clone size: many; J gene: TRBJ2-7; V gene: TRBV30; D gene: -; CDR3 DNA: TGTGCCTGGAGTGTACTTCTTAGGAACGAGCAGTACTTC; CDR3 protein: CAWSVLLRNEQYF
clone size: many; J gene: TRBJ1-1; V gene: TRBV3-1; D gene: -; CDR3 DNA: TGTGCCAGCAGCCAAGAGACTGAAGCTTTCTTT; CDR3 protein: CASSQETEAFF
clone size: few; J gene: TRBJ1-1; V gene: TRBV9; D gene: -; CDR3 DNA: TGTGCCAGCAGCGTAGGGGGGGGCGGACCTGGCATGAACACTGAAGCTTTCTTT; CDR3 protein: CASSVGGGGPGMNTEAFF
clone size: -; J gene: TRBJ2-3; V gene: TRBV20-1; D gene: TRBD2; CDR3 DNA: TGCAGTGCTAACACCGGGACTAGCGGCGTCCTCGGCACAGATACGCAGTATTTT; CDR3 protein: CSANTGTSGVLGTDTQYF
clone size: -; J gene: TRBJ1-1; V gene: TRBV3-1; D gene: -; CDR3 DNA: TGTGCCAGCAGCCTATCGACAGGTGGAGGGGTCACTGAAGCTTTCTTT; CDR3 protein: CASSLSTGGGVTEAFF
clone size: few; J gene: TRBJ1-2; V gene: TRBV20-1; D gene: -; CDR3 DNA: TGCAGTGCTAGAGGGGCCCTTGCTGGCTATGGCTACACCTTC; CDR3 protein: CSARGALAGYGYTF
clone size: -; J gene: TRBJ1-1; V gene: TRBV20-1; D gene: -; CDR3 DNA: TGCAGTGCAGACCATGCCCCAGGTATCACTGAAGCTTTCTTT; CDR3 protein: CSADHAPGITEAFF